The rows below give T cell receptor beta chains drawn from one sample of a study of memory CD4+ T cells and cytomegalovirus serostatus. Assay used: immunoSEQ multiplex PCR; TCRdb lists only in-frame clones, some missing. Seen here are 50,000 to 60,000 clones, about 80% observed once, and the top ten hold 1.1% to 1.5%. Sequencing was carried out using memory CD4+ T cells from blood. The receptor set was obtained from an adult in good health and CMV-seropositive. The CDR3 runs from the conserved cysteine through the conserved F or W. The listing skips clone size in some rows; elsewhere it reads once, few, many or a size class.

clone_size | v_call | cdr3_aa
NA | TRBV7-2 | CASGRQGREKLFF
NA | TRBV7-8 | CASSLAPGHFYEQYF
once | TRBV4-2 | CASSQDETYTDTQYF
NA | TRBV7-2 | CASSLGQGRGEQYF
few | TRBV28 | CASSPSGTSGIGELFF
once | TRBV7-2 | CASSLGPDTDTQYF
NA | TRBV7-3 | CASSLPGANVLTF
once | TRBV28 | CASSPRPLGKYGYTF
NA | TRBV19 | CASSIDEGSPLHF
NA | TRBV19 | CASGGGRATHGYTF
NA | TRBV4-2 | CASSQDLDYNQPQHF
few | TRBV7-9 | CASSLGRQGAGYTF
NA | TRBV6-1 | CASSTDRANYGYTF
NA | TRBV6-4 | CASSDRGLNTGELFF
NA | TRBV5-1 | CASSFFTSGSASYEQYF
few | TRBV7-9 | CASSQQGERYTF
few | TRBV7-8 | CASSFGFGRGGYEQYF